This T cell receptor (beta chain) derives from a study of blood T cell repertoires in COVID-19. The overall study: Acute-phase and convalescent COVID-19 samples originated in the United States, Italy and Spain.

In the original analysis: Amplifying reference gene primers gave estimates of nucleated cell counts. The repertoire was sequenced with immunoSEQ multiplex PCR; TCRdb's copy has only in-frame clones and lacks some. V, J and clone size are taken as reported in that table, and D and trimming were inferred from the DNA itself. The sample has about 300,000 clones, more than 70% seen once. The specimen was peripheral blood. This TCR was sampled from a woman aged 50 to 60 with acute or convalescent COVID-19.

The DNA of the CDR3 is TGCGCCAGCAGCCTACGACAGGGGATCGTTCCAGGGGCTTTCTTT. As protein: CASSLRQGIVPGAFF. This chain joins TRBV4-1 and TRBJ1-1; 8 bases line up with TRBD1. The germline gives CDR1 MGHRA, CDR2 YSYEKL. The CDR3 covers 15 residues. V shed 4 bases, J shed 11 bases, and the junction held 15 bases outside the gene matches.